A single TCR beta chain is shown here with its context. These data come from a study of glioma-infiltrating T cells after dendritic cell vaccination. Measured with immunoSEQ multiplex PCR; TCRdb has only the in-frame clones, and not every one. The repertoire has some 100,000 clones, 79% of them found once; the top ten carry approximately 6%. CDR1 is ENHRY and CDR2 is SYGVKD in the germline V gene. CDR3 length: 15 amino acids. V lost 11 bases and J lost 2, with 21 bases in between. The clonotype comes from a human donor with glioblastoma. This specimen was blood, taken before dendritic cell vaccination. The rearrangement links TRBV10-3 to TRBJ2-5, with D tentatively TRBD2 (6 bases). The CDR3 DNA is TGTGCCCTGTCGAGGGGTGGGGGGAAGCAAGAGACCCAGTACTTC. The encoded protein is CALSRGGGKQETQYF.